This T cell receptor beta chain was captured by sequencing in a study of CD8 T cells in ankylosing spondylitis. This CDR3 spans 15 amino acids. Germline V gives CDR1 LGHNA, CDR2 YSLEER. Trimming removed 1 base from V and 6 bases from J, with 13 bases in between. TCRdb used MiXCR to reprocess the 5' RACE reads, holding one entry per CDR3 protein. Among 250,000 to 300,000 distinct CDR3 sequences listed, more than 15% were seen once. What was sequenced was blood, either unsorted or a sorted T cell fraction (not recorded which). The TCR comes from a male donor with ankylosing spondylitis or in good health (not recorded which). The chain employs TRBV4-3 and TRBJ2-1; weak D call: TRBD1 (6 bases). This CDR3 reads CASSQGGGEGNEQFF. CDR3 nucleotide sequence: TGCGCCAGCAGCCAAGGTGGGGGCGAAGGCAATGAGCAGTTCTTC.